Below, 4 T cell receptor beta chains from the same sample are listed, as sequenced in a study of neurological immune-mediated disorders. MiXCR, run by TCRdb on the 5' RACE reads, gives a single entry per CDR3 protein. The sample yields fewer than 85,000 distinct CDR3 sequences, 3.9% seen once. The sample consisted of PBMCs. Receptors originate from a man aged 25-45 years with multiple sclerosis.

This clonotype was counted at least ten times. This chain connects TRBV5-1 to TRBJ2-7, with D tentatively TRBD1 (6 bases). The V gene lost 0 bases and the J gene lost 6 bases, with 10 bases spanning the gap. The germline V gene has CDR1 SGHRS and CDR2 YFSETQ. The CDR3 length is 13 residues. The CDR3 reads CASSLDRAGEQYF. DNA for the CDR3: TGCGCCAGCAGCTTGGACAGGGCCGGCGAGCAGTACTTC.

This clonotype was detected only a few times. This may be a read error, as it is one base from a much larger clone. The V call is TRBV29-1, the J call TRBJ1-5, with D unresolved. Germline assignment: CDR1 SQVTM and CDR2 ANQGSEA. The V and J ends lost 7 bases and 12 bases respectively, with 22 bases between them. This CDR3 is built from 13 residues. CDR3 in DNA: TGCAGCGCCACACCGGGAAAGGGTACAGTCCAGCATTTT. Translated, it gives CSATPGKGTVQHF.

This clonotype turned up a few times. The V call is TRBV7-2, the J call TRBJ2-3, with 7 bases matching TRBD2. The CDR3 is made up of 12 amino acids. The V gene end was trimmed by 7 bases and the J gene end by 10 bases; junction bases not matched to a gene: 8. CDR1 is SGHTA and CDR2 is FQGNSA in the germline V gene. The CDR3 region has the DNA TGTGCCAGCACCTTGTGGGGGGGTCCGCAGTATTTT. Amino acids: CASTLWGGPQYF. Full variable domain (missing parts from reference TRBV7-2 and TRBJ2-3): GAGVSQSPSNKVTEKGKDVELRCDPISGHTALYWYRQSLGQGLEFLIYFQGNSAPDKSGLPSDRFSAERTGGSVSTLTIQRTQQEDSAVYLCASTLWGGPQYFGPGTRLTVL.

There are many counts of this clonotype. V gene TRBV7-2 combines with J gene TRBJ2-1; D gene ambiguous. CDR1 and CDR2 (germline): SGHTA, FQGNSA. Trimming removed 2 bases from V and 6 bases from J, with 11 bases in between. This CDR3 is 14 amino acids long. In DNA form, the CDR3 reads TGTGCCAGCAGCTTATTGATGGGATCCAATGAGCAGTTCTTC. Translated: CASSLLMGSNEQFF.